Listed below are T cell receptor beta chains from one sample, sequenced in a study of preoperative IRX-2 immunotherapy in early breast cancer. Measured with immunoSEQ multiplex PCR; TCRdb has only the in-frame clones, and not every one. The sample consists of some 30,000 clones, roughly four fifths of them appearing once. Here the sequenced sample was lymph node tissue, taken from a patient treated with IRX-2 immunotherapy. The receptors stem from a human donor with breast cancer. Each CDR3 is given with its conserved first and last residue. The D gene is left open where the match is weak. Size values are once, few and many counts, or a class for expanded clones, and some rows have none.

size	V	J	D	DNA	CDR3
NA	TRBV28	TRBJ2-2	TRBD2	TGTGCCAGCAGTTATGCGGGAGGGCCGATCACCGGGGAGCTGTTTTTT	CASSYAGGPITGELFF
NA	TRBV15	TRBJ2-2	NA	TGTGCCACCAGCAGAGATTACCCTATATCTTTGGGGGAGCTGTTTTTT	CATSRDYPISLGELFF
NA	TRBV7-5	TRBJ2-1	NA	TGTGCCAGCAGCTTAGCTAGCGGGGGGCCCTACAATGAGCAGTTCTTC	CASSLASGGPYNEQFF
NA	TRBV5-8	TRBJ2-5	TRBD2	TGTGCCAGCAGCCAACGACTAGCGGGAGGGCAAGAGACCCAGTACTTC	CASSQRLAGGQETQYF
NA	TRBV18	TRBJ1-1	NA	TGTGCCAGCTCACCACTTCAGACAGTGAACACTGAAGCTTTCTTT	CASSPLQTVNTEAFF
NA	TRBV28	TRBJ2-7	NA	TGTGCCAGCAGTTCGACAGTATCCTACGAGCAGTACTTC	CASSSTVSYEQYF
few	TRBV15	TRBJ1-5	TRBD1	TGTGCCACCAGCAGTGTGGGACAGGGTTTTCAGCCCCAGCATTTT	CATSSVGQGFQPQHF
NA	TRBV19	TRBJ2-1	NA	TGTGCCAGTACCAGGGACCGCCATAGGGATGAGCAGTTCTTC	CASTRDRHRDEQFF
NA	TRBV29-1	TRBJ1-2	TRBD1	TGCAGCGTGGGGGACAGGGGGCTTGGCTACACCTTC	CSVGDRGLGYTF
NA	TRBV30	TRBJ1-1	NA	TGTGCCTGGACCCTACAACCCAGGGCTGGGGCTTTCTTT	CAWTLQPRAGAFF
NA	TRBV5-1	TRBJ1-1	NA	TGCGCCAGCAGCTTGGGTGTTCGGGGCGTCACTGAAGCTTTCTTT	CASSLGVRGVTEAFF